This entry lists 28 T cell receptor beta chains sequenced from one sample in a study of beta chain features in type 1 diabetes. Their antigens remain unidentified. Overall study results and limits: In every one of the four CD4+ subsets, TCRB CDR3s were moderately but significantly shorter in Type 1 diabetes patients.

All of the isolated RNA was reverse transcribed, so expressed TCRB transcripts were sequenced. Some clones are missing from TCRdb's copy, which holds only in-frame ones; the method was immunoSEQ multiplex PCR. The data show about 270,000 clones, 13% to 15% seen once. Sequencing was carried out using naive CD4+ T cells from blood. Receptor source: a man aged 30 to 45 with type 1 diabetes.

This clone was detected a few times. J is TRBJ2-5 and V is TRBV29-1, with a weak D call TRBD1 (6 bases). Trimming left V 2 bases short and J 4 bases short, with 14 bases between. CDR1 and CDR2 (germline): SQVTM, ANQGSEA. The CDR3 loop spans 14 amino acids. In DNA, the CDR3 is TGCAGCGTTGAACCACGCAGGGGAAGAGAGACCCAGTACTTC. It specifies CSVEPRRGRETQYF.

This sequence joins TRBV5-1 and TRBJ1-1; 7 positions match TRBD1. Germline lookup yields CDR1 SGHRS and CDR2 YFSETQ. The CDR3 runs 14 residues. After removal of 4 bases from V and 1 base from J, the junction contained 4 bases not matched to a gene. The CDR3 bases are TGCGCCAGCAGCCCCGGGACAGCGAACACTGAAGCTTTCTTT. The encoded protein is CASSPGTANTEAFF.

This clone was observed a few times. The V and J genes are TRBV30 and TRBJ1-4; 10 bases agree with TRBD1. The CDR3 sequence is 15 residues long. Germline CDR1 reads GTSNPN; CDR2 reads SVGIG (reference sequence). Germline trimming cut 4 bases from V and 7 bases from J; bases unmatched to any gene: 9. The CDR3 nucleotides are TGTGCCTGGATGGCGGTCTGGACAGGGGGTGAAAAACTGTTTTTT. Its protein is CAWMAVWTGGEKLFF.

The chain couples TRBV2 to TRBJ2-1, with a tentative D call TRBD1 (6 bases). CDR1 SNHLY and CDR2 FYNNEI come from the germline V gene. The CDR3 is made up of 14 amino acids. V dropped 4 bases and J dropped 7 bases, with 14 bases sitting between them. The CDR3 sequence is CASSGLQGRNEQFF. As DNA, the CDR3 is TGTGCCAGCAGTGGGTTACAGGGTAGGAATGAGCAGTTCTTC.

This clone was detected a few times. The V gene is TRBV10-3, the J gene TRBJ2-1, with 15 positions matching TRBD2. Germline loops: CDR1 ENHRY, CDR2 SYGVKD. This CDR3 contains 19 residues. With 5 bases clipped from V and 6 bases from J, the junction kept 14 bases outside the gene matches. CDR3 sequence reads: CAISSGQGEGLAGGNEQFF. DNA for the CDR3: TGTGCCATCAGTTCTGGACAGGGGGAGGGACTAGCGGGAGGCAATGAGCAGTTCTTC.

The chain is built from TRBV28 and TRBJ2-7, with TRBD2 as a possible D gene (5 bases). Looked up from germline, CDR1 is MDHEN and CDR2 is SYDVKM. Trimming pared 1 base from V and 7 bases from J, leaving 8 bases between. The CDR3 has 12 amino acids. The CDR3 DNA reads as TGTGCCAGCAGTTTATTAGCGTCAGAGCAGTACTTC. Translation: CASSLLASEQYF.

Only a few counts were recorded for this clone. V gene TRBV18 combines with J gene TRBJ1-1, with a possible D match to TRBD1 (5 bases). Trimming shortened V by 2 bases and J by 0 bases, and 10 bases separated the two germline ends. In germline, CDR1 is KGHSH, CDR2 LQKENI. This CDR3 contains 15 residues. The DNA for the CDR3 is TGTGCCAGCTCACCAGGAGGGACGATGAACACTGAAGCTTTCTTT. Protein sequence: CASSPGGTMNTEAFF.

The CDR3 DNA reads as TGTGCCAGCAGTGAAGCATGGGGGCGCGTCTACACTGAAGCTTTCTTT. Encoded protein: CASSEAWGRVYTEAFF. The chain combines TRBV6-1 with TRBJ1-1; a weak D match, TRBD1 (6 bases). CDR1 is MNHNS, CDR2 SASEGT, per germline. This CDR3 region has 16 residues. The V end lost 0 bases, the J end lost 3 bases, and 14 bases lay between the germline ends.

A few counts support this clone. CDR3 sequence: CASSFSFVDEQYF. As DNA, the CDR3 is TGCGCCAGCAGCTTCTCTTTTGTCGACGAGCAGTACTTC. The rearrangement uses TRBV5-1 and TRBJ2-7, with D unresolved. Per the germline V gene, CDR1 is SGHRS and CDR2 is YFSETQ. V lost 2 bases, J lost 5 bases, and 11 bases lay in between. The CDR3 contains 13 residues.

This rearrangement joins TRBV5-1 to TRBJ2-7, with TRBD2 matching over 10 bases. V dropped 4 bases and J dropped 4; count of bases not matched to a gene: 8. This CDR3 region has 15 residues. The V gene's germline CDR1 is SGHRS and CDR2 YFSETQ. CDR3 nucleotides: TGCGCCAGCAGCCCGGAAGCGGGAGGGCGATACGAGCAGTACTTC. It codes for CASSPEAGGRYEQYF.

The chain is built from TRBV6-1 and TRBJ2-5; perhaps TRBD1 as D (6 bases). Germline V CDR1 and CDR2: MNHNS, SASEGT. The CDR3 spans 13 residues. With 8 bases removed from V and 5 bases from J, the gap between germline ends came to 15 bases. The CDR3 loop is CASLRQVRETQYF. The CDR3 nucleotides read TGTGCCAGCCTTCGACAGGTTAGGGAGACCCAGTACTTC.

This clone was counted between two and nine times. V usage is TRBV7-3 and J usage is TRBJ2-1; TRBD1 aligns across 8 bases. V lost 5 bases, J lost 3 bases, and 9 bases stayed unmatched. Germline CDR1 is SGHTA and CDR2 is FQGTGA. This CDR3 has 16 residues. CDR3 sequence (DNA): TGTGCCAGCAGCGCAATCGACAGGGGAAACTACAATGAGCAGTTCTTC. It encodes CASSAIDRGNYNEQFF.

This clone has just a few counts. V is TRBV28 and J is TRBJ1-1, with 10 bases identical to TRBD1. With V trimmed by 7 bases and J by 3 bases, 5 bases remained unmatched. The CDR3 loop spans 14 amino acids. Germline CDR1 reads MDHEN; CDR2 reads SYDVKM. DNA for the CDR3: TGTGCCAGCATAACGGGACAGGGGTACACTGAAGCTTTCTTT. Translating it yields CASITGQGYTEAFF.

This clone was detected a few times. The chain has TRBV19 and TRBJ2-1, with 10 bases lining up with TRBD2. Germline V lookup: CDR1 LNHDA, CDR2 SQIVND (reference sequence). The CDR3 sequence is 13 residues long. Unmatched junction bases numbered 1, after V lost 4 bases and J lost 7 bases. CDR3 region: CASSKTSGNEQFF. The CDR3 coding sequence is TGTGCCAGTAGTAAGACTAGCGGGAATGAGCAGTTCTTC.

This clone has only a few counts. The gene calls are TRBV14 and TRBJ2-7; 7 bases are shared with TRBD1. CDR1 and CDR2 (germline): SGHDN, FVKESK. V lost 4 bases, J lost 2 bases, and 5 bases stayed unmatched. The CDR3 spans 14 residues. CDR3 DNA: TGTGCCAGCAGCCCCAGACAGGGCCCCTACGAGCAGTACTTC. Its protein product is CASSPRQGPYEQYF.

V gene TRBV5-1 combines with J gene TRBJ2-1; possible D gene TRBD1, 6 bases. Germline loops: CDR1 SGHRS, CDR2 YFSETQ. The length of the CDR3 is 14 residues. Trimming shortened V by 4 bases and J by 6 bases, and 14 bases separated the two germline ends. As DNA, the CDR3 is TGCGCCAGCAGCACCCGGGACAATGCCAATGAGCAGTTCTTC. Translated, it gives CASSTRDNANEQFF.

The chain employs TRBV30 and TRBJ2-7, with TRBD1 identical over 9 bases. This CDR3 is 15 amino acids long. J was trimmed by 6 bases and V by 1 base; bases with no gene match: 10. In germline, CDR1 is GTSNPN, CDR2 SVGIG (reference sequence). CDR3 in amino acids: CAWSDGQGNHREQYF. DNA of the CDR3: TGTGCCTGGAGTGACGGACAGGGGAATCACCGCGAGCAGTACTTC.

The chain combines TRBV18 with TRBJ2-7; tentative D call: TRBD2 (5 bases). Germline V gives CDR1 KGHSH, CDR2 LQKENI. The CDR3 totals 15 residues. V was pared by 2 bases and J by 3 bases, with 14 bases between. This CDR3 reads CASSPRHLASYEQYF. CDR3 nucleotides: TGTGCCAGCTCACCAAGACACCTAGCCAGCTACGAGCAGTACTTC.

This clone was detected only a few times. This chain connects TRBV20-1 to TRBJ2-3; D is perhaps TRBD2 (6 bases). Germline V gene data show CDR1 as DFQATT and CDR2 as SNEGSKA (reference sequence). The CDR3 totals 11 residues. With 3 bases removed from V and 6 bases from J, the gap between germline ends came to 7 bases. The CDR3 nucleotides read TGCAGTGCTAGTGGGGGGGATACGCAGTATTTT. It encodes CSASGGDTQYF.

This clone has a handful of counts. The CDR3 bases are TGTGCCAGCCGGGACAATTCCTACGAGCAGTACTTC. It yields the protein CASRDNSYEQYF. The V call is TRBV2, the J call TRBJ2-7, with a possible D match to TRBD1 (6 bases). Trimming stripped 8 bases from V and 1 base from J, with 9 bases between. CDR3 length equals 12 residues. Germline V gene lookup returns CDR1 SNHLY and CDR2 FYNNEI.

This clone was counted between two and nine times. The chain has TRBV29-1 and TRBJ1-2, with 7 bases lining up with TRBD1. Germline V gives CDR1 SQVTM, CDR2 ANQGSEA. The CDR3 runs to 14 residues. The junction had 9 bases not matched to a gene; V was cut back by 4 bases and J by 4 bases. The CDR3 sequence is CSVVWQGVGYGYTF. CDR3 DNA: TGCAGCGTTGTCTGGCAGGGGGTGGGCTATGGCTACACCTTC.

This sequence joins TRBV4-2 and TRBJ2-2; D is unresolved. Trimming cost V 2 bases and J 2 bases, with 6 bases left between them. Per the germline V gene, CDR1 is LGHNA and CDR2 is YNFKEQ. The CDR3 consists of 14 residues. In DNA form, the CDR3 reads TGTGCCAGCAGCCAATTAACTAACACCGGGGAGCTGTTTTTT. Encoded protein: CASSQLTNTGELFF.

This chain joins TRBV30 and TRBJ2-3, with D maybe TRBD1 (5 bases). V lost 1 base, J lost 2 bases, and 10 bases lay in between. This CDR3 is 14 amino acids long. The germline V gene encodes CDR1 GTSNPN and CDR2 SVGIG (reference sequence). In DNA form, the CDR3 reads TGTGCCTGGAGTGGCCTGACAGTCACAGATACGCAGTATTTT. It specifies CAWSGLTVTDTQYF.

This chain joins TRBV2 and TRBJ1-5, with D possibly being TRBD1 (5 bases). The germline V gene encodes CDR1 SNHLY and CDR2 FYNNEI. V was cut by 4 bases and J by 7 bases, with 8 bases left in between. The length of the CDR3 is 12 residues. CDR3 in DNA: TGTGCCAGCAGTGTGGGGGGGCAGCCCCAGCATTTT. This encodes CASSVGGQPQHF.

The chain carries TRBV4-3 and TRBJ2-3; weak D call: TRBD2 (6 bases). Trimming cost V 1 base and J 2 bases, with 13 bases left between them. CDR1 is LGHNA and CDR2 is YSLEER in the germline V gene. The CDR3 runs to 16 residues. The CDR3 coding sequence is TGCGCCAGCAGCCAAGGGGATAGCGGCTCCACAGATACGCAGTATTTT. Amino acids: CASSQGDSGSTDTQYF.

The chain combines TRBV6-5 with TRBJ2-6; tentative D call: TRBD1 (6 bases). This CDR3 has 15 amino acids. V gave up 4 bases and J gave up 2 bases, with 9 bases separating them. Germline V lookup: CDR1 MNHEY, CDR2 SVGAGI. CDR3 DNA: TGTGCCAGCAGTTCCGAGGGGGCTGGGGCCAACGTCCTGACTTTC. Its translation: CASSSEGAGANVLTF.

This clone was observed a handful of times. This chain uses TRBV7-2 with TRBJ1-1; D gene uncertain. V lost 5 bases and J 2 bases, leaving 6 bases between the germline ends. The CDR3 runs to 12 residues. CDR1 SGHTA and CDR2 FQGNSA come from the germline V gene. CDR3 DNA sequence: TGTGCCAGCAGCGTCCTAAACACTGAAGCTTTCTTT. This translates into CASSVLNTEAFF.

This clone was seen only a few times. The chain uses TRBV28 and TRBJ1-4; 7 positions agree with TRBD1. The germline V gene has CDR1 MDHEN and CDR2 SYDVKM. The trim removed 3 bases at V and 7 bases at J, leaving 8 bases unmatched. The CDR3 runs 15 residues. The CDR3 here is CASSFIDRDLEKLFF. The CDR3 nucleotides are TGTGCCAGCAGTTTTATCGACAGGGATCTTGAAAAACTGTTTTTT.